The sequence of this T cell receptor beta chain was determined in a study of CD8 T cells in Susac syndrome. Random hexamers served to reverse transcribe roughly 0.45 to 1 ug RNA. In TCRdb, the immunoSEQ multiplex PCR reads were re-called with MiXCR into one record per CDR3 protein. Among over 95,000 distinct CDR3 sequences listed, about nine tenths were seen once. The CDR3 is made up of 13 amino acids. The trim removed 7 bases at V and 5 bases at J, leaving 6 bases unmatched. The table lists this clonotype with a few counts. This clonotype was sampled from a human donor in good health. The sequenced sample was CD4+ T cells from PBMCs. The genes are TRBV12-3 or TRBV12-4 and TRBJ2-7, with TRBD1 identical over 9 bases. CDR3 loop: CASTGTGIHEQYF. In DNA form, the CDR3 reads TGTGCCAGCACCGGGACAGGGATCCACGAGCAGTACTTC.